Detailed here is one T cell receptor (beta chain). What it recognizes is unknown. This specimen belongs to a study of shared clonotypes between healthy human individuals. The overall study: Each donor's CD8 memory used one plate, CD8 naive two, each CD4 subset three.

Regarding the study as a whole: When naive CD4 clonotypes were compared across a handful of donors, about 4.8% were shared.

Original processing notes: Junction-only immunoSEQ sequences carried no quality scores, so filtering differed. This table comes from immunoSEQ multiplex PCR, and its TCRdb copy is limited to in-frame clones, with some not included. V and J calls plus clone size are reproduced from that table; the DNA served to infer D and trimming. The sample has almost 750,000 clones, 55% to 75% seen once. Germline trimming cut 5 bases from V and 3 bases from J; bases unmatched to any gene: 8. The germline gives CDR1 SGHVS, CDR2 FQNEAQ. The CDR3 totals 16 residues. Sequences were obtained from memory CD4+ T cells sorted from blood. Subset given: CD45RA-negative fraction. This TCR derives from a woman in her twenties or thirties in good health. The chain carries TRBV7-8 and TRBJ2-7, with TRBD2 matching 12 bases. The CDR3 sequence: CASSPAPSGRVYEQYF. CDR3 coding DNA: TGTGCCAGCAGCCCCGCCCCTAGCGGGAGGGTCTACGAGCAGTACTTC. Complete variable domain (other parts from reference TRBV7-8 and TRBJ2-7): GAGVSQSPRYKVAKRGQDVALRCDPISGHVSLFWYQQALGQGPEFLTYFQNEAQLDKSGLPSDRFFAERPEGSVSTLKIQRTQQEDSAVYLCASSPAPSGRVYEQYFGPGTRLTVT.